The T cell receptor (beta chain) described here comes from a study of blood T cell repertoires in COVID-19. Study information: Nucleic acid was either cDNA or gDNA, and it came from T cells, B-cell-depleted T cells, or PBMCs.

CDR3 size: 14 residues. CDR1 SGHAT and CDR2 FQNNGV come from the germline V gene. The ends were cut back, 5 bases at V and 0 bases at J, with 10 bases in the middle. This clone was found once. Using immunoSEQ multiplex PCR, the repertoire was profiled, and TCRdb retains in-frame clones only, with some absent. Of some 81,000 clones listed, about 92% were seen once; the top ten hold roughly 1%. The source material was peripheral blood. This TCR derives from a woman between 45 and 65 years old in a cohort sampled during active COVID-19. V gene TRBV11-2 combines with J gene TRBJ1-2; perhaps TRBD1 as D (6 bases). The DNA of the CDR3 is TGTGCCAGCAGCCTAGGACAGACTAACTATGGCTACACCTTC. Amino acid sequence: CASSLGQTNYGYTF. Full variable domain (remainder filled in from reference TRBV11-2 and TRBJ1-2): EAGVAQSPRYKIIEKRQSVAFWCNPISGHATLYWYQQILGQGPKLLIQFQNNGVVDDSQLPKDRFSAERLKGVDSTLKIQPAKLEDSAVYLCASSLGQTNYGYTFGSGTRLTVV.